This TCR beta chain was sequenced for a study of regulatory T cells in long-lasting Graves disease (dated by TCRdb to the early 2020s). For context, the study as a whole: In the newly diagnosed Graves' disease group, patients had been taking antithyroid drugs for less than 3 months. The study was conducted in China and was registered as a clinical trial. Persistent Graves' disease patients were compared with newly diagnosed Graves' disease patients by peripheral blood TCR sequencing and RNA sequencing. A total of roughly 35 samples underwent TCR sequencing, from roughly 13 patients with persistent Graves' disease and about 20 patients with newly diagnosed Graves' disease. The paper as a whole reports these results and caveats: Persistent disease showed preferential use of TRBV28, TRBJ1-2 and TRBJ2-5, whereas newly diagnosed disease favored TRBV20-1 and TRBJ2-1. Sequencing and analysis were limited to the TCR beta chain. Peripheral blood alone was examined, since thyroid tissue, which constituted the primary lesion, could not be accessed. As a limitation, the authors acknowledged that the small sample size may reduce accuracy. Patients with persistent disease shared more public clonotypes (around 2,500) than newly diagnosed patients did (roughly 970). Compared with newly diagnosed patients, patients with persistent Graves' disease had lower TCR Shannon entropy and fewer highly expanded clones, which suggests clonal expansion.

Libraries were made using multiplex PCR. Sequencing took place on an Illumina HiSeq 4000. iRepertoire HTBI primers and Arm-PCR amplification of CDR3 regions were used to construct TCR beta libraries. PCR products were gel purified before sequencing. On the study's bioinformatics: Across samples, roughly 60 TRBV and 15 or so TRBJ segments were identified and used for gene usage analysis of CDR3 amino acid clonotypes. COPE and FqMerger were used to merge filtered high-quality paired reads into contigs. BLAST was used to align contigs to IMGT TRBV, TRBD and TRBJ reference genes, with CDR3 defined following IMGT. Any clonotype with a frequency above 0.1% was classified as a highly expanded clone. Shannon entropy served as the measure of repertoire diversity, while the Gini coefficient captured V-J evenness. Public clonotypes were defined as clonotypes shared by more than one individual. TCRdb reworked the public reads: Q25 trimming with fastp, MiXCR clone assembly, productive beta chains retained. A single entry per CDR3 protein holds the most common genes and DNA from its merged rows. These V and J calls are TCRdb output, not the study's own analysis. The sample profile shows 350,000 to 500,000 distinct CDR3 sequences; 13% to 15% of them were found once. More than 15% of the sample rests with the top ten.

Explained via the paper, the time point label denotes: newly diagnosed GD, antithyroid drugs for less than 3 months. For both TCR sequencing and RNA sequencing, RNA was extracted from PBMCs using TRIzol. The diagnosis of Graves' disease followed American Thyroid Association guidelines. The patients came from an endocrinology department in Xi'an, China. From each patient, approximately 10 milliliters of peripheral blood was collected into an EDTA anticoagulant tube. Ficoll Paque Plus density gradient separation was used to isolate PBMCs, and no further T cell sorting was done. RNA quality was checked with an Agilent 2100 Bioanalyzer and agarose gel, and concentration with a NanoDrop 2000. This clonotype was recorded at least ten times. The specificity of this receptor is unknown. Within one base of it there is no much larger clone, and no base qualities were kept. The junction shows trimming of 2 bases on V and 5 bases on J, plus 12 bases between the germline ends. The CDR3, cysteine through phenylalanine, is 14 amino acids long. Of all the DNA, just the CDR3 is kept, 42 bases in frame from base 1. The germline V gene (reference sequence) specifies LGHDT as CDR1 and YNNKEL as CDR2.

A further study also used this sample, focusing on T cells in Graves' hyperthyroidism and ophthalmopathy. As described in the second report: Stable Graves' hyperthyroidism was defined as no progression to ophthalmopathy during 18 months of follow-up. Hyperthyroidism patients were newly diagnosed, with disease duration under 2 months, and aged 18 to 65 years. Patients with uncontrolled infections, other autoimmune diseases, pregnancy or lactation were excluded. Clinical symptoms, serum thyroxine and TRAb, thyroid ultrasound, and orbital computed tomography formed the basis for the diagnoses. For the first round of RT-PCR on the TCR CDR3, the HTBI primer set was used together with the Qiagen OneStep RT-PCR kit. Most expanded thyroid clonotypes (frequency above 0.001) were also detected in blood, a finding suggesting that blood repertoires may reflect thyroid immune responses. A model built on a 13 V-J signature distinguished ophthalmopathy from stable hyperthyroidism, reaching around 87% sensitivity and approximately 83% specificity in cross-validation and 80%/75% in testing. In validation, the model predicted progression to ophthalmopathy a median of 6.5 months before onset, with roughly 70% sensitivity and about 75% specificity. To identify TCR V-J signatures that set the groups apart, the researchers used a discovery cohort of 100 patients, made up of approximately 43 with Graves' ophthalmopathy and about 59 with stable Graves' hyperthyroidism. Whether ophthalmopathy could be predicted prospectively was tested in an independent validation cohort made up of under 20 hyperthyroidism patients plus 17 patients who later progressed to ophthalmopathy. For training and testing, the roughly 100 patients in the discovery cohort were randomly divided in a 7:3 ratio. In addition, the study compared T-cell repertoires in thyroid tissue and in blood from five or six Graves' hyperthyroidism patients. After blood sampling, hyperthyroidism patients were treated with methimazole at a starting dose of 30 mg daily, and ophthalmopathy patients were treated with high-dose intravenous methylprednisolone. The libraries were constructed in a second round of multiplex PCR and then size-selected and purified. Libraries were sequenced paired-end with 100 bp reads on an Illumina HiSeq2000. Raw data were processed with SOAPnuke, discarding reads with adapters, uncalled bases, mean Phred below 15, or no exact constant-primer or identifier match. High-quality paired reads were merged using COPE v1.2.5, and each unique nucleotide sequence was defined as a clonotype. MiTCR v1.1 was used to align the clonotypes against IMGT TRBV, TRBD and TRBJ reference segments. The analysis included only V-J combinations with a frequency above 0.0001, which together covered approximately 99% of the repertoires. A TCS score was defined as the ratio between F50 (clonal expansion) and ExV (chaos), using BLOSUM62-based TCRdist between CDR3 peptides within each V-J. Welch's t-statistics and random forest reduced approximately 520 V-J features to 10 to 15, which were used in a naive Bayes classifier (R e1071). Sample size was not statistically predetermined, and blinding of investigators to group allocation was not performed. According to the paper, TCR Vbeta CDR3 sequencing was carried out on some 140 peripheral blood samples, which came from around 43 ophthalmopathy, roughly 75 hyperthyroidism and about 17 progressor patients.

The sequence derives from a woman aged 45-65 years with Graves disease. Donor details come from another sample of the same person, matched by shared clones. Sequenced here: peripheral blood mononuclear cells (PBMCs), sampled at new diagnosis, from a patient treated with antithyroid drugs. The chain joins TRBV3-1 to TRBJ1-1, with no reliable assignment of the D segment. The DNA reads as follows: TGTGCCAGCAGCCAAAACGGGCCGGGGACTGAAGCTTTCTTT. Its translation is CASSQNGPGTEAFF.